One sample yielded the 25 T cell receptor beta chains listed below, sequenced in a study of T cells in localized non-small cell lung cancer. Clones were sequenced by immunoSEQ multiplex PCR, and TCRdb holds only the in-frame ones, with some missing. The sample holds tens of thousands of clones, over 85% seen once. This material consisted of peripheral blood, taken before any cancer treatment. The source is a female donor at least 60 years old with stage I lung adenocarcinoma.

Concerning this clone: The germline gene is not matched at one end of the junction; a read error may be the cause. This chain links TRBV4-1 with TRBJ1-1, with D possibly matching TRBD1 (5 bases). CDR3 length: 13 amino acids. Germline-derived CDR1 and CDR2 are MGHRA and YSYEKL. CDR3 sequence: CASSQGRGLEAFF. As DNA, the CDR3 is TGTGCCAGCAGCCAAGGGAGGGGTCTAGAAGCTTTCTTT.

The chain combines TRBV6-1 with TRBJ2-7, with D perhaps TRBD2 (6 bases). V was pared by 6 bases and J by 1 base, with 16 bases between. The CDR3 totals 15 residues. Germline V gene lookup returns CDR1 MNHNS and CDR2 SASEGT. The CDR3 bases are TGTGCCAGCAGCCTATCCGCGGGGCCGTCCTACGAGCAGTACTTC. Protein sequence: CASSLSAGPSYEQYF.

V and J are TRBV7-2 and TRBJ2-5; TRBD1 matches at 8 bases. V lost 5 bases to trimming and J lost 4 bases; unmatched junction nucleotides: 9. There are 15 residues in the CDR3. Germline V CDR1 and CDR2: SGHTA, FQGNSA. The CDR3 is CASSPGQGWPETQYF. CDR3 nucleotide sequence: TGTGCCAGCAGCCCCGGACAGGGCTGGCCAGAGACCCAGTACTTC.

CDR3 protein: CAIAPGDRGAYGYTF. The CDR3 nucleotides are TGTGCCATCGCTCCAGGGGACAGGGGTGCCTATGGCTACACCTTC. This chain joins TRBV10-3 and TRBJ1-2; 10 bases agree with TRBD1. The CDR3 is 15 amino acids. Losses at the gene ends were 8 bases for V and 4 bases for J; bases not matched to a gene: 10. Germline assignment: CDR1 ENHRY and CDR2 SYGVKD.

V gene TRBV9 combines with J gene TRBJ1-4; D unresolved. The germline V gene has CDR1 SGDLS and CDR2 YYNGEE. V was shortened by 2 bases and J by 7 bases, with 9 bases between the two germline ends. The CDR3 sequence is 13 residues long. CDR3: CASSVAPGEKLFF. The CDR3 nucleotides are TGTGCCAGCAGCGTTGCCCCGGGTGAAAAACTGTTTTTT.

This clone has only one observation. This chain connects TRBV18 to TRBJ1-4; TRBD1 matches at 12 bases. Germline-derived CDR1 and CDR2 are KGHSH and LQKENI. Unmatched junction bases numbered 3, after V lost 0 bases and J lost 1 base. This CDR3 comprises 18 residues. CDR3 region: CASSPPGQGARTNEKLFF. CDR3 DNA sequence: TGTGCCAGCTCACCACCGGGACAGGGGGCGCGAACTAATGAAAAACTGTTTTTT.

The CDR3 DNA reads TGTGCCAGCAGCAAAACCGGGACAATTAACACTGAAGCTTTCTTT. Protein sequence: CASSKTGTINTEAFF. The chain recombines TRBV7-2 with TRBJ1-1; possible D gene TRBD1, 6 bases. CDR1 SGHTA and CDR2 FQGNSA come from the germline V gene. The CDR3 contains 15 residues. Trimming cost V 5 bases and J 2 bases, with 15 bases left between them.

The table lists this clone with a count of one. The chain uses TRBV28 and TRBJ1-5; possible D gene TRBD1, 5 bases. This CDR3 contains 15 residues. Germline CDR1 is MDHEN and CDR2 is SYDVKM. Deletions cut 11 bases from V and 0 bases from J, with 17 bases between. The CDR3 region is CASLLSQGSNQPQHF. CDR3 sequence (DNA): TGTGCCTCCCTTTTAAGTCAGGGTAGCAATCAGCCCCAGCATTTT.

This chain uses TRBV6-1 with TRBJ2-7; either TRBD1 or TRBD2 may fit D (5 bases each). The CDR3 is made up of 12 amino acids. Germline V gene sequence: CDR1 MNHNS, CDR2 SASEGT. The ends were cut back, 4 bases at V and 1 base at J, with 5 bases in the middle. The CDR3 DNA is TGTGCCAGCAGTGGGGGGTCCTACGAGCAGTACTTC. It translates to CASSGGSYEQYF.

The gene calls are TRBV5-4 and TRBJ2-7; no definite D call. CDR1 is SGHNT and CDR2 is YYREEE in the germline V gene (reference sequence). This CDR3 region has 13 residues. The V and J ends lost 4 bases and 6 bases respectively, with 14 bases between them. The chain's CDR3 is CASSPFSSGEQYF. CDR3 nucleotides: TGTGCCAGCAGCCCCTTTTCGTCCGGCGAGCAGTACTTC.

The V call is TRBV7-3, the J call TRBJ1-2; 8 bases fit TRBD1. The V and J ends lost 3 bases and 4 bases, in that order; junction bases with no gene match: 13. There are 17 residues in the CDR3. The germline CDR1 and CDR2 sequences are SGHTA and FQGTGA. CDR3 sequence reads: CASSFVPGQVDLYGYTF. In DNA, the CDR3 is TGTGCCAGCAGCTTCGTCCCGGGACAGGTAGACCTCTATGGCTACACCTTC.

In its sample, this clone was seen once. The chain carries TRBV7-9 and TRBJ2-5; TRBD1 matches 8 bases. With 4 bases clipped from V and 5 bases from J, the junction kept 6 bases outside the gene matches. In germline, CDR1 is SEHNR, CDR2 FQNEAQ (reference sequence). The CDR3 contains 14 residues. CDR3 protein: CASSWTGMGETQYF. CDR3 DNA: TGTGCCAGCAGCTGGACAGGGATGGGGGAGACCCAGTACTTC. The whole variable domain, filled in from reference TRBV7-9 and TRBJ2-5, reads DTGVSQNPRHKITKRGQNVTFRCDPISEHNRLYWYRQTLGQGPEFLTYFQNEAQLEKSRLLSDRFSAERPKGSFSTLEIQRTEQGDSAMYLCASSWTGMGETQYFGPGTRLLVL.

V gene TRBV2 combines with J gene TRBJ1-5, with D unresolved. Germline loops: CDR1 SNHLY, CDR2 FYNNEI. The V end lost 10 bases, the J end lost 1 base, and 14 bases lay between the germline ends. The CDR3 length is 14 residues. The CDR3 DNA reads as TGTGCCACCGCGACCAGCAGGAGCAATCAGCCCCAGCATTTT. Translating it yields CATATSRSNQPQHF.

V and J are TRBV27 and TRBJ2-5, with TRBD2 identical over 10 bases. This CDR3 spans 13 amino acids. V lost 6 bases and J lost 4; bases outside the gene matches: 2. The germline CDR1 and CDR2 sequences are MNHEY and SMNVEV (reference sequence). The CDR3 loop is CASRPSGGETQYF. Written as DNA, the CDR3 is TGTGCCAGCAGACCTAGCGGGGGAGAGACCCAGTACTTC.

The chain joins TRBV19 to TRBJ1-6; 9 nucleotides line up with TRBD1. Looked up from germline, CDR1 is LNHDA and CDR2 is SQIVND (reference sequence). CDR3 length: 16 residues. V shed 4 bases, J shed 7 bases, and the junction held 8 bases outside the gene matches. As DNA, the CDR3 is TGTGCCAGTAGTACCTCCGGGACAGGGATAAATTCACCCCTCCACTTT. Translating gives CASSTSGTGINSPLHF.

The V call is TRBV5-4, the J call TRBJ1-1; 7 nucleotides match TRBD1. The CDR3 sequence is 16 residues long. Per the germline V gene, CDR1 is SGHNT and CDR2 is YYREEE (reference sequence). Trimming took 3 bases from V and 1 from J; bases not matched to a gene: 9. DNA for the CDR3: TGTGCCAGCAGCTCGGGGGGACAGACTAGGAACACTGAAGCTTTCTTT. Its protein product is CASSSGGQTRNTEAFF.

This clone was seen more than once but under ten times. DNA for the CDR3: TGTGCCAGCAGCTTGAACAAAATCTACGAGCAGTACGTC. As protein: CASSLNKIYEQYV. The chain carries TRBV7-2 and TRBJ2-7; no reliable D call. Per germline, CDR1 SGHTA and CDR2 FQGNSA. The ends were cut back, 3 bases at V and 3 bases at J, with 9 bases in the middle. This CDR3 contains 13 residues.

V usage is TRBV4-1 and J usage is TRBJ1-2; D may be TRBD1 (5 bases). The CDR3 runs to 14 residues. The V end was cut by 1 base, the J end by 7 bases, with 13 bases between. Germline V gives CDR1 MGHRA, CDR2 YSYEKL. The CDR3 region is CASSQVGAVSGYTF. The CDR3 coding sequence is TGCGCCAGCAGCCAAGTAGGGGCAGTGTCTGGCTACACCTTC.

The chain carries TRBV19 and TRBJ1-2, with 7 bases identical to TRBD1. V was clipped by 9 bases and J by 4 bases; unmatched bases: 11. This CDR3 spans 14 amino acids. Germline CDR1 and CDR2: LNHDA and SQIVND (reference sequence). CDR3: CASDNEQGTYGYTF. CDR3 coding DNA: TGTGCCAGCGACAATGAACAGGGGACCTATGGCTACACCTTC.

This clone was recorded once. The rearrangement joins TRBV5-4 to TRBJ1-4; D ambiguous. Germline V CDR1 and CDR2: SGHNT, YYREEE (reference sequence). This CDR3 has 14 residues. The ends were cut back, 2 bases at V and 1 base at J, with 6 bases in the middle. CDR3 loop: CASSLGETNEKLFF. The CDR3 coding sequence is TGTGCCAGCAGCTTAGGAGAAACTAATGAAAAACTGTTTTTT.

The chain is built from TRBV11-3 and TRBJ1-5, with no clear D. Germline V gene lookup returns CDR1 SGHNT and CDR2 YENEEA. The CDR3 contains 12 residues. V was pared by 9 bases and J by 3 bases, with 9 bases between. As DNA, the CDR3 is TGTGCCAGGCCTGGGGTCAATCAGCCCCAGCATTTT. Its protein is CARPGVNQPQHF.

The genes are TRBV2 and TRBJ2-2; D possibly corresponds to TRBD2 (6 bases). The V end lost 0 bases, the J end lost 6 bases, and 20 bases lay between the germline ends. The CDR3 has 18 residues. The V gene's germline CDR1 is SNHLY and CDR2 FYNNEI. CDR3 DNA: TGTGCCAGCAGTGAAGCGCGGCAAGGGGCTTGGGGGGCCGGGGAGCTGTTTTTT. Encoded protein: CASSEARQGAWGAGELFF. The variable domain in full, with the rest retrieved from reference TRBV2 and TRBJ2-2, is EPEVTQTPSHQVTQMGQEVILRCVPISNHLYFYWYRQILGQKVEFLVSFYNNEISEKSEIFDDQFSVERPDGSNFTLKIRSTKLEDSAMYFCASSEARQGAWGAGELFFGEGSRLTVL.

The chain couples TRBV10-1 to TRBJ2-4, with D uncertain. With 4 bases removed from V and 8 bases from J, the gap between germline ends came to 15 bases. The CDR3 sequence is 14 residues long. Germline values: CDR1 WNHNN, CDR2 SYGVQD (reference sequence). CDR3 sequence reads: CASSGGGSNHIQYF. Written as DNA, the CDR3 is TGCGCCAGCAGTGGCGGCGGATCAAATCACATTCAGTACTTC.

As for this clone: A junction boundary mismatches the germline segment, possibly from a read error. The chain has TRBV19 and TRBJ2-5; possibly TRBD2 for D (6 bases). This CDR3 region has 15 residues. From germline, CDR1 is LNHDA and CDR2 SQIVND (reference sequence). CDR3 region: CASSAVRGIQESQYF. The CDR3 DNA follows: TGTGCCAGTAGTGCCGTGCGGGGCATACAAGAGTCCCAGTACTTC.

This clone showed up just once. This chain uses TRBV7-9 with TRBJ2-5; TRBD2 aligns across 11 bases. CDR1 is SEHNR and CDR2 is FQNEAQ in the germline V gene (reference sequence). The CDR3 has 16 amino acids. V dropped 5 bases and J dropped 2; count of bases not matched to a gene: 7. The CDR3 sequence: CASSISSGGPQETQYF. Here the CDR3 DNA reads TGTGCCAGCAGCATTTCTAGCGGGGGGCCACAAGAGACCCAGTACTTC.